This record concerns one T cell receptor (beta chain) sequence. Its antigen is currently not known. Base qualities are not recorded, but no much larger clone differs from it by a single base. These data belong to a study of shared clonotypes between healthy human individuals (TCRdb year 2020). Context from the whole study: The cohort comprised two women and a few men aged 18 to 49 years. For each donor, CD4 naive and CD4 memory were each given three plates, CD8 naive was given two plates, and CD8 memory was given one plate. To estimate repertoire size and how much clonotype sharing occurs between individuals, the study deeply sequenced the blood TCR repertoires of five healthy adults. Libraries were prepared and TCR repertoires were sequenced by different laboratories using diverse techniques, in order to increase sequencing depth and limit assay-specific biases. Per donor, leukapheresis produced somewhere between about 0.94 and 9.5 billion PBMCs. The study at large found these results: Based on pairwise subsampling, the degree of clonotype sharing among donors was expected to be affected by sequencing depth. Sampling was limited to blood, and TCR repertoires in tissue likely differ from TCR repertoires in blood. Naive subsets generally had larger estimated clonotype richness than memory subsets did. Rarefaction of sorted-subset datasets indicated incomplete sequencing despite the large sequencing depth. Higher generation probabilities were observed for clonotypes shared by all four sorted-subset donors than for non-shared clonotypes. The small number of donors limited the genetic and exposure-history diversity represented. Sharing across four donors was observed for roughly 5% of naive CD4, less than 4% of naive CD8, 2% to 2.5% of memory CD4, and about 0.4% of memory CD8 clonotypes.

The germline ends are 15 bases apart after V is trimmed by 2 bases and J by 7 bases. The CDR3 contains 15 residues, cysteine and phenylalanine counted. Just CDR3 DNA is preserved here, 45 bases in frame from base 1. Based on the germline V gene, the CDR1 and CDR2 sequences are MDHEN and SYDVKM. TCR CDR3 regions were amplified from genomic DNA by multiplex PCR using the deep immunoSEQ assay. For each cell subset, the extracted genomic DNA was distributed evenly across all wells of several immunoSEQ 96-well plates, and each plate served as one replicate. For sorted subsets, each replicate PCR was loaded with approximately 200 ng genomic DNA, equivalent to approximately 27,000 T cell genomes. The purified libraries were quantified using a Qubit 3.0 fluorometer, sized with a Bioanalyzer 2100, and then quantified again using the KAPA Library Quantification kit. A separate single-read 150-cycle Illumina NextSeq 550 flow cell was used to sequence each immunoSEQ 96-well plate. Per the source publication's procedure: Because the immunoSEQ output held only junctional sequences and lacked quality scores, the filtering could not match the filtering applied to full-length reads. Sequences were annotated with PyIR, a Python wrapper for IgBLAST v1.9, and V/J genes and CDR3 were assigned using IMGT germline references. Reads were removed for weak V/J assignments (E-value above 1e-6), missing CDR3, stop codons, out-of-frame junctions, or ambiguous translated residues. V3J clonotypes were defined as sequences sharing an identical inferred V gene, J gene, and CDR3 amino acid sequence. The percentage overlap between two repertoires was calculated by dividing the number of shared unique clonotypes by the size of the smaller repertoire. Repertoire richness was assessed with RTK rarefaction, the Chao1 estimator, and Recon v2.1 estimates of unobserved clonotypes. Generation probabilities for all TCRbeta clonotypes obtained by the gDNA method from several donors were computed using OLGA. The source is immuneACCESS, and TCRdb retained only in-frame sequences with V and J called. Part of the clones is not carried over; for the studies checked, unresolved V genes explain less than half of this, and the remainder is unexplained. V and J calls and clone size are those listed in that table; D and trimming were worked out from the DNA. The sample includes roughly 2.5 million clones, with around 90% observed a single time. The biggest ten clones account for under 0.15% of the sample.

Healthy HIV-negative adults with no recently reported acute infections or vaccinations were included as donors. Every donor was a Caucasian adult living in Nashville, Tennessee, USA. CD4+ T cells were enriched by magnetic negative selection, after which naive cells were positively selected on CD45RA and the negative fraction was taken as the memory subset. After blood collection by leukapheresis, PBMCs were isolated using Ficoll-Histopaque density gradient centrifugation and then cryopreserved in the vapor phase of liquid nitrogen. Purity and quantity of every magnetically sorted T cell population were checked by analytical flow cytometry. Genomic DNA was isolated from every sorted fraction and measured by UV absorbance on a Nanodrop 2000c.

The chain links TRBV28 with TRBJ2-1; a confident D gene designation cannot be given. The TCR sequence derives from a young man in good health. Input material: naive CD4+ T cells sorted from blood. This specimen's cell subset or site label, per the study, means: CD45RA+ positively selected. The DNA sequence follows: TGTGCCAGCAGTTTAGGCAGAGTGGGATTGAATGAGCAGTTCTTC. It encodes CASSLGRVGLNEQFF.